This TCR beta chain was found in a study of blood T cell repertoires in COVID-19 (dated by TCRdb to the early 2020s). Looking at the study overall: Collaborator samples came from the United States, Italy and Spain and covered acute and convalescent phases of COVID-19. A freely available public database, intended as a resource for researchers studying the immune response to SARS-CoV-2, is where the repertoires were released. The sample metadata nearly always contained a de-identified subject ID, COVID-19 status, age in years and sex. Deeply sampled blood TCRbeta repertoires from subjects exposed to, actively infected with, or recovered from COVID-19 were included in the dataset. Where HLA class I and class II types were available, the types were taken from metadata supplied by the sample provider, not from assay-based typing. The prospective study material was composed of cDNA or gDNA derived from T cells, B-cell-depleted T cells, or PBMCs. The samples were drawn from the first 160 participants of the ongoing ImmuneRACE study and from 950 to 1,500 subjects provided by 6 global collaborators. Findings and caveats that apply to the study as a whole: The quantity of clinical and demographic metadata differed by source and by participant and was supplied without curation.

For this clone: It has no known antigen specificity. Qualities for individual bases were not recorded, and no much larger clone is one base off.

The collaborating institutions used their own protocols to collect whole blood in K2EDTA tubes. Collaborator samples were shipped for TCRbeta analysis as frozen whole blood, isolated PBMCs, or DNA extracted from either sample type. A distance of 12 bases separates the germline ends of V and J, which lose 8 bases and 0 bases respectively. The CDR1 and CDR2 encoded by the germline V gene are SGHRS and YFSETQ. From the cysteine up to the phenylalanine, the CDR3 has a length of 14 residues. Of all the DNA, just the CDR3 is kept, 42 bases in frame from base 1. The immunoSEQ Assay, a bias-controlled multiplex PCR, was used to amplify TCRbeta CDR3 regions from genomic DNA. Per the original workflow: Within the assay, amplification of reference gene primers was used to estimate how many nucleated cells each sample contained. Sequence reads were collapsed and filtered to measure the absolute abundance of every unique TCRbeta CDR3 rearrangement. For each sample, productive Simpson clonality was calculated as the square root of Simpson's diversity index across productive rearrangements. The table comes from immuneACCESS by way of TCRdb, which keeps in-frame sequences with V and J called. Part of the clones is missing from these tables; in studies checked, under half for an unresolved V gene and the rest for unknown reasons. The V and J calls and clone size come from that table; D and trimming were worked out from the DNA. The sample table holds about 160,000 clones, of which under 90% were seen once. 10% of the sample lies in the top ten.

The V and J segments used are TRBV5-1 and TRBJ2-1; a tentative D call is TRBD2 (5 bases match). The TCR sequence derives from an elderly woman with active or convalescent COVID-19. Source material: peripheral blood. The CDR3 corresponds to CASNLASSYNEQFF. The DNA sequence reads TGCGCCAGTAATCTAGCAAGCTCCTACAATGAGCAGTTCTTC.